Listed below are T cell receptor beta chains from one sample, sequenced in a study of T cell repertoires in cytomegalovirus infection. No antigen has been identified for these receptors. TCRdb ran MiXCR on the reads and lists one entry per CDR3 protein. The table lists approximately 1,000,000 distinct CDR3 sequences, under 40% of them singletons. Sequenced here: cultured CD8+ T cells from PBMCs, sampled from culture after CMV antigen stimulation. Source of these receptors: a human donor in good health (CMV status not recorded). Some clones in this sample may be carry-over from other donors' samples. Each CDR3 is given with its conserved first and last residue. A D gene is named only where the DNA matches it firmly. Size tells how often a clone was seen (once, few, many) or the class of an expanded clone, and some rows leave it out.

abundance	v_gene	j_gene	d_gene	CDR3nt	CDR3aa
.	TRBV12-3/TRBV12-4	TRBJ2-4	TRBD2	TGTGCCAGCACCGGGGGGGCTGTAAACATTCAGTACTTC	CASTGGAVNIQYF
.	TRBV4-1	TRBJ2-5	TRBD2	TGCGCCAGCAGCCAAGAGTCCGGCGGGGGGGCGGAGACCCAGTACTTC	CASSQESGGGAETQYF
.	TRBV14	TRBJ2-5	TRBD2	TGTGCCAGCAGCCAATACGGGGGGGCCAGGGAGACCCAGTACTTC	CASSQYGGARETQYF
.	TRBV20-1	TRBJ1-2	.	TGCAGTGCTAGAGACCACGGGGACATACTCTATGGGGGCTACACCTTC	CSARDHGDILYGGYTF
many	TRBV7-2	TRBJ2-2	.	TGTGCCAGCAGCTTCATCGCTGGGCGGATTAACGCCGGGGAGCTGTTTTTT	CASSFIAGRINAGELFF
.	TRBV6-2/TRBV6-3	TRBJ1-2	.	TGTGCCAGCAGTTCTTCTAACCACGGCTATGGCTACACCTTC	CASSSSNHGYGYTF
few	TRBV6-1	TRBJ1-2	TRBD1	TGTGCCAGCAGTGAACCCGACAGGGAAGCTGGCTACACCTTC	CASSEPDREAGYTF
.	TRBV25-1	TRBJ2-1	.	TGTGCCAGCACCCTGGGGGACGGGTCCTACAATGAGCAGTTCTTC	CASTLGDGSYNEQFF
.	TRBV5-1	TRBJ2-3	.	TGCGCCAGCAGCTTGGCCGGGGATAGTACAGATACGCAGTATTTT	CASSLAGDSTDTQYF
.	TRBV10-3	TRBJ2-3	.	TGTGCCATCGATACCCGGGGAAGGAGGGACACAGATACGCAGTATTTT	CAIDTRGRRDTDTQYF
few	TRBV19	TRBJ2-2	.	TGTGCCAGTAGTATCCAGGGGGGAAAGAACACCGGGGAGCTGTTTTTT	CASSIQGGKNTGELFF
.	TRBV7-9	TRBJ2-5	.	TGTGCCAGCAACTCCAGCCAGGTGCAAGAGACCCAGTACTTC	CASNSSQVQETQYF
few	TRBV12-3/TRBV12-4	TRBJ1-2	.	TGTGCCAGCAGTCTCCCTTTTTATGGCTACACCTTC	CASSLPFYGYTF
.	TRBV28	TRBJ1-1	.	TGTGCCAGCAGTAGTCGACCGGACAGTATGAACACTGAAGCTTTCTTT	CASSSRPDSMNTEAFF
.	TRBV19	TRBJ1-2	.	TGTGCCAGTAGTATCGGGGTACCGGTGGATGGCTACACCTTC	CASSIGVPVDGYTF
.	TRBV20-1	TRBJ1-5	.	TGCAGTGCGTTGGGACTTAGAAGCAATCAGCCCCAGCATTTT	CSALGLRSNQPQHF
.	TRBV7-8	TRBJ2-2	TRBD1	TGTGCCAGCAGCTTTGACAGGGATGGAACGAACACCGGGGAGCTGTTTTTT	CASSFDRDGTNTGELFF
.	TRBV7-9	TRBJ2-5	TRBD1	TGTGCCAGTGTTCCGGGACAGGGGGAGACCCAGTACTTC	CASVPGQGETQYF
.	TRBV7-9	TRBJ1-1	.	TGTGCCAGCAGCTTACCAGGGATAAACACTGAAGCTTTCTTT	CASSLPGINTEAFF
.	TRBV15	TRBJ2-3	.	TGTGCCACCAGCAGGCCTTCGGGCACAGATACGCAGTATTTT	CATSRPSGTDTQYF
.	TRBV10-3	TRBJ1-2	.	TGTGCCATCACCCCCGAATTCGGCTATGGCTACACCTTC	CAITPEFGYGYTF
few	TRBV15	TRBJ2-2	TRBD2	TGTGCCACCAGCGTTAAGCGGGGGGGTGAGAACGGGGAGCTGTTTTTT	CATSVKRGGENGELFF
few	TRBV19	TRBJ1-5	.	TGTGCCAGTAGTATAGTTAGGACAAGCAATCAGCCCCAGCATTTT	CASSIVRTSNQPQHF
.	TRBV15	TRBJ2-3	TRBD1	TGTGCCACCAGCCGCCGGGACAGGGAAGGCGCAGATACGCAGTATTTT	CATSRRDREGADTQYF
many	TRBV6-2/TRBV6-3	TRBJ2-3	TRBD1	TGTGCCAGCCAAAGGGGATACGAGGGGGCTACAGATACGCAGTATTTT	CASQRGYEGATDTQYF
.	TRBV4-2	TRBJ1-1	.	TGTGCCAGCAGCCAAGATAAAAGGGCCAGTTTGGCTGAAGCTTTCTTT	CASSQDKRASLAEAFF
.	TRBV6-1	TRBJ1-5	TRBD1	TGTGCCAGCAGTATCCGGGACAGGGATGGGAGAAAGCCCCAGCATTTT	CASSIRDRDGRKPQHF
.	TRBV19	TRBJ1-3	.	TGTGCCAGTAGTAATTGGGGAAAGACCGGAAACACCATATATTTT	CASSNWGKTGNTIYF
many	TRBV7-2	TRBJ2-5	TRBD2	TGTGCCAGCAGCTCCCTCTGGGGGGGAGGTGAGACCCAGTACTTC	CASSSLWGGGETQYF
.	TRBV11-2	TRBJ1-3	TRBD1	TGTGCCAGCAGCCTCGGACAGGGGGCTTTTGGAAACACCATATATTTT	CASSLGQGAFGNTIYF
.	TRBV5-4	TRBJ1-6	.	TGTGCCAGCAGCCTCCGGGTAGGGCGTAACAACTATAATTCACCCCTCCACTTT	CASSLRVGRNNYNSPLHF
few	TRBV7-9	TRBJ2-1	TRBD1	TGTGCCAGCAGCTTAGGGCAGGGGGAAAATGAGCAGTTCTTC	CASSLGQGENEQFF
.	TRBV7-9	TRBJ1-2	.	TGTGCCAGCAGCTTACTGCGTGGCTACACCTTC	CASSLLRGYTF
.	TRBV4-1	TRBJ2-3	TRBD1	TGCGCCAGCCTTAAACATGAGGGGGCAATACCAGATACGCAGTATTTT	CASLKHEGAIPDTQYF
many	TRBV7-4	TRBJ1-2	.	TGTGCCAGCAGCTTGCAGGGTTGGGGCTACACCTTC	CASSLQGWGYTF
.	TRBV7-2	TRBJ1-1	.	TGTGCCAGCAGCTACCGGGGGGTGATGAACACTGAAGCTTTCTTT	CASSYRGVMNTEAFF
.	TRBV23-1	TRBJ2-3	TRBD2	TGCGCCAGCAGTCAATCGCGGGAGGGTCAAGATACGCAGTATTTT	CASSQSREGQDTQYF
.	TRBV27	TRBJ2-7	.	TGTGCCAGCAGCTCGACGGGGGCAGGGGCCTACGAGCAGTACTTC	CASSSTGAGAYEQYF
.	TRBV7-6	TRBJ1-5	.	TGTGCCAGCAGCTTAGGAGGCGGGGCTAGCAATCAGCCCCAGCATTTT	CASSLGGGASNQPQHF
.	TRBV7-6	TRBJ2-7	.	TGTGCCAGCAGCTTAGGTGCACTTCACTACGAGCAGTACTTC	CASSLGALHYEQYF
.	TRBV12-3/TRBV12-4	TRBJ2-3	.	TGTGCCAGCTCGGAGGATGACTGGGGCACAGATACGCAGTATTTT	CASSEDDWGTDTQYF
few	TRBV7-9	TRBJ1-5	.	TGTGCCAGCAGCTTGAGCACAGGGCACCAGCCCCAGCATTTT	CASSLSTGHQPQHF
.	TRBV11-2	TRBJ2-4	.	TGTGCCAGCAGCTTAGAAGGGGGAGGGTCAAAAAACATTCAGTACTTC	CASSLEGGGSKNIQYF
.	TRBV6-2/TRBV6-3	TRBJ2-1	.	TGTGCCAGCAGTTACCCCTCCGAGCAGTTCTTC	CASSYPSEQFF